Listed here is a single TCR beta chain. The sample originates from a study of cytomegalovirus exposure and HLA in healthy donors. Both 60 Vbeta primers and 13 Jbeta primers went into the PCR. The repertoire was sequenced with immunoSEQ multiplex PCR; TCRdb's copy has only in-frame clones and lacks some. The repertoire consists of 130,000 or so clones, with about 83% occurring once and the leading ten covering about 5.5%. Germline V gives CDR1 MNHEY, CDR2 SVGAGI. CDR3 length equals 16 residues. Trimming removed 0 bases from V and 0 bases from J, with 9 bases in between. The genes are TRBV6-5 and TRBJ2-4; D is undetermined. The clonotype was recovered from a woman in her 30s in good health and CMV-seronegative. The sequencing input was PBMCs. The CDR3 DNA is TGTGCCAGCAGTTACTCGACTGGAGTAGCCAAAAACATTCAGTACTTC. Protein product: CASSYSTGVAKNIQYF.